This T cell receptor beta chain came from a study of long-term antiretroviral therapy in people with HIV (dated by TCRdb to between 2021 and 2024). Background for the entire study: Collection of the earliest samples took place about a decade ahead of the 2015 WHO recommendation for immediate ART, at a time when ART was typically delayed until CD4 counts fell. A retrospective serial study tested whether changes in peripheral blood TRB repertoire composition and diversity were associated with ART initiation and durable HIV suppression. A total of fewer than 200 cryopreserved PBMC samples were contributed to the cohort by 30 adults with confirmed HIV infection, with samples collected serially over a mean of roughly six years (range 1-12). About 35% of the 30 participants with HIV were female. No cross-contamination during QIAcube processing turned up in test extractions that ran a monoclonal T-cell line alongside 30 or so polyclonal samples. Beyond this particular receptor, the publication reports: Owing to limited PBMC availability, only the TCR beta chain was sequenced, without alpha chain pairing. The samples were dated from 2004 to 2017, and the ART regimens that were used may be less effective than current ART regimens. Expanded TRB clones identified before ART initiation dominated the repertoire at all time points, although this dominance fluctuated and declined in many PLHIV after ART. CDR3 length ranges in HIV repertoires were narrower than in controls, and network structure suggested an antigen-experienced repertoire with only a slight naive shift after ART. Because cell numbers in pre-ART samples were limited, unsorted PBMC were profiled instead of sorted CD4+ and CD8+ T cells. Inferences about post-ART repertoire changes are limited because no data were available on ART adherence, viral resistance or therapy changes. Starting ART was linked to a significant rise in TRB diversity, yet even with long-term ART the diversity remained significantly lower than in transplant donor controls.

Participants were included only if at least one PBMC sample before ART initiation and at least two post-ART samples were available. Treatment was received in the United States of America by all participants with HIV. Before DNA extraction, cryopreserved samples of 1-10 million PBMC were thawed and washed. At the time of the earliest PBMC sample, participants with HIV were aged between roughly 20 and 60 years. Each participant contributed PBMC samples from 1-4 timepoints before ART initiation and 2-8 timepoints after ART initiation, with a median of 7 samples. Serial HIV viral load, CD4+ T-cell count, ART history and demographic data were obtained for every participant. Genomic DNA was extracted from unsorted PBMC with a Qiagen kit on a QIAcube, processed in batches of 12 samples. The immunoSEQ hsTCRB v3.0 assay was used at survey level resolution for TRB variable region sequencing. The targeted TRB sequencing depth was roughly 35,000-50,000 T-cell genomes per sample. TRB libraries were pooled and sequenced on an Illumina MiSeq using a v3 150-cycle kit. The source study handled its data this way. Repertoire analysis was run in R within a reproducible Nextflow workflow that covered QC, data transformation and analysis. Custom analyses were implemented in LymphoSeq2, an R package for AIRR-Seq data exploration. A few samples yielding fewer than 5000 total TRB sequences were excluded, leaving more than 150 analyzed HIV repertoires. Among the approximately 200 retained HIV repertoires, about 60 were collected before ART initiation and some 130 were collected after ART initiation. Repertoires were downsampled to 5000 TRB nucleotide sequences, and summary statistics were averaged over 100 downsampling iterations. The analysis kept only TRB sequences whose CDR3 regions were at least seven amino acids long. Two measures captured diversity: a Shannon entropy-derived clonality score and the Gini coefficient. In the repertoire networks, any two of the top 5000 CDR3 amino acid sequences were connected whenever the two sequences differed by an edit distance of one. Antigen specificity groups and MHC restriction were predicted for TRB CDR3 amino acid sequences with GLIPH2. To flag known CMV, EBV, HIV or tissue antigen associations, CDR3 amino acid sequences were matched against VDJdb and McPAS-TCR. Pre-ART, post-ART and control groups were compared with Wilcoxon signed-rank tests and Holm-Bonferroni correction. TCRdb took over this immuneACCESS table, retaining in-frame rearrangements with V and J assigned. Such tables are incomplete; in checked studies, under half of the missing clones stem from an unresolved V gene, and the remainder is unexplained. V, J and clone size were drawn from that table, and D and trimming were deduced from the DNA. A total of just over 35,000 clones appear in this sample, over 75% of them only once. The top ten hold approximately 6.1% of the sample.

This clone was seen just once. Its antigen specificity is not known. No qualities accompany the bases; no much larger clone lies one base away. The sequencing here drew on unsorted PBMCs, taken 0.6 years after starting antiretroviral therapy. The receptor was derived from a man younger than 35 with HIV.

The sequence in DNA is TGTGCCAGCAGTGCACCCGGCAGGGGGCCCCTCTCCTACGAGCAGTACTTC. It translates to CASSAPGRGPLSYEQYF. The sequence links TRBV28 to TRBJ2-7, and TRBD1 aligns with 8 junction nucleotides. The CDR3, cysteine through phenylalanine, is 17 amino acids long. The sequence is cut down to CDR3 DNA, 51 bases in frame from base 1. For this chain, trimming is 5 bases at the V end and 0 bases at the J end, and the number of junction bases without a gene match is 12. The germline V gene gives CDR1 as MDHEN and CDR2 as SYDVKM. The full variable domain, with segments outside the CDR3 supplied by the reference TRBV28 and TRBJ2-7 proteins, appears as DVKVTQSSRYLVKRTGEKVFLECVQDMDHENMFWYRQDPGLGLRLIYFSYDVKMKEKGDIPEGYSVSREKKERFSLILESASTNQTSMYLCASSAPGRGPLSYEQYFGPGTRLTVT.